Presented here are 8 T cell receptor beta chains from one specimen sequenced in a study of T cells in Graves' hyperthyroidism and ophthalmopathy. The investigators amplified TCR beta CDR3 regions from RNA transcripts. HTBI primers drove first-round RT-PCR of the TCR CDR3. TCRdb fed the multiplex PCR reads into MiXCR, producing one record per CDR3 protein. The data contain about 600,000 distinct CDR3 sequences, 16% of them seen just once; the ten biggest clones take up about 3.5%. The sample was blood. The receptor source for this set is a woman in her 40s with Graves' ophthalmopathy.

This clonotype came up a few times. J is TRBJ1-5 and V is TRBV6-1; 7 bases align to TRBD1. The CDR3 runs to 14 residues. Germline assignment: CDR1 MNHNS and CDR2 SASEGT. The ends lost 7 bases at V and 4 bases at J; junction bases unmatched: 7. The CDR3 here is CASTLGTVNQPQHF. The CDR3 DNA reads TGTGCCAGCACCCTCGGGACAGTTAATCAGCCCCAGCATTTT.

This rearrangement joins TRBV11-2 to TRBJ2-3; D may match TRBD1 or TRBD2 (5 bases each). Germline CDR1 is SGHAT and CDR2 is FQNNGV. The CDR3 covers 15 residues. V was trimmed by 6 bases and J by 4 bases, leaving 17 bases between them. The CDR3 protein is CASSSGTAVPDTQYF. In DNA, the CDR3 is TGTGCCAGCAGTTCAGGGACGGCGGTTCCAGATACGCAGTATTTT.

The chain links TRBV11-2 to TRBJ1-3; possible D gene TRBD1, 5 bases. V dropped 8 bases and J dropped 4 bases, with 12 bases sitting between them. CDR3 size: 13 residues. Germline V gene sequence: CDR1 SGHAT, CDR2 FQNNGV. The CDR3 is CASAPGAGNTIYF. CDR3 coding DNA: TGTGCCAGCGCTCCTGGGGCCGGAAACACCATATATTTT.

This clonotype occurred many times. As DNA, the CDR3 is TGTGCCAGCAGTTTAACACATCCCGGGGAGCTGTTTTTT. Its protein product is CASSLTHPGELFF. This chain connects TRBV28 to TRBJ2-2; D not certain. From germline, CDR1 is MDHEN and CDR2 SYDVKM. The CDR3 sequence is 13 residues long. V was clipped by 2 bases and J by 6 bases, with 7 bases between them.

This sequence joins TRBV10-2 and TRBJ2-3, with D tentatively TRBD1 or TRBD2 (5 bases each). From germline, CDR1 is WSHSY and CDR2 SAAADI. This CDR3 comprises 18 residues. Trimming removed 5 bases at V and 4 bases at J, with 25 bases between. The CDR3 bases are TGCGCCAGCAGTTCGGCAGGGCAAGTCCCCTTCGGGGCAGATACGCAGTATTTT. This gives the protein CASSSAGQVPFGADTQYF.

The V call is TRBV27, the J call TRBJ2-7; tentative D call: TRBD1 (6 bases). CDR1 and CDR2 from the germline V gene are MNHEY and SMNVEV (reference sequence). Trimming left V 7 bases short and J 5 bases short, with 24 bases between. This CDR3 is built from 16 residues. The CDR3 DNA follows: TGTGCCAGCAATTCCGGGCGGCAGGGGTTAGTGCACGAGCAGTACTTC. Protein product: CASNSGRQGLVHEQYF.

This clonotype was observed at least ten times. J is TRBJ2-5 and V is TRBV27; D may be TRBD1 (6 bases). Germline V CDR1 and CDR2: MNHEY, SMNVEV (reference sequence). The CDR3 covers 15 residues. Trimming took off 5 bases at V and 8 bases at J, with 21 bases between the two ends. The CDR3 nucleotides are TGTGCCAGCAGTCCCCTCCTAGGACAGTCCTCCACCCAGTACTTC. This codes for CASSPLLGQSSTQYF.

V is TRBV11-2 and J is TRBJ2-7; 10 bases match TRBD1. Germline values: CDR1 SGHAT, CDR2 FQNNGV. The CDR3 consists of 17 residues. V dropped 1 base and J dropped 4; count of bases not matched to a gene: 10. The CDR3 DNA reads as TGTGCCAGCAGCTTAGCACCCTCAGGACAGGGGGGGTACGAGCAGTACTTC. It specifies CASSLAPSGQGGYEQYF. Using reference TRBV11-2 and TRBJ2-7 for the parts outside the CDR3, the full variable domain is EAGVAQSPRYKIIEKRQSVAFWCNPISGHATLYWYQQILGQGPKLLIQFQNNGVVDDSQLPKDRFSAERLKGVDSTLKIQPAKLEDSAVYLCASSLAPSGQGGYEQYFGPGTRLTVT.